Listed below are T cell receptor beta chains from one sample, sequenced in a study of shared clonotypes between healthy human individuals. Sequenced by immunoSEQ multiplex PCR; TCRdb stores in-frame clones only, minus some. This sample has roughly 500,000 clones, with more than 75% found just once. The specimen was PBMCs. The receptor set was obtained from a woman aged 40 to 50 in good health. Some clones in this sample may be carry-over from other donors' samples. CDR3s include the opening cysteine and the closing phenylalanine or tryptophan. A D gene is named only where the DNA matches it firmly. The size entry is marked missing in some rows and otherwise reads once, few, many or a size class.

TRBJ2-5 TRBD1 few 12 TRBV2 TGTGCCACGACAGGGGGCTGGGAGACCCAGTACTTC CATTGGWETQYF
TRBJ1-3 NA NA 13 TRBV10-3 TGTGCCACCGGGTCAAACTCTGGAAACACCATATATTTT CATGSNSGNTIYF
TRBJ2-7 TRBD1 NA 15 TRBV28 TGTGCCAGCAGGCTACAGGGGCCGTCCCCCTACGAGCAGTACTTC CASRLQGPSPYEQYF
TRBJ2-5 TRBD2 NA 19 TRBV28 TGTGCCAGCAGTTCCCGAGCCCGCAGCGGGAGTTGGCGGCAAGAGACCCAGTACTTC CASSSRARSGSWRQETQYF
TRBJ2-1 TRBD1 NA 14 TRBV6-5 TGTGCCAGCAAAACCGGGACAGGGTTGTATGAGCAGTTCTTC CASKTGTGLYEQFF
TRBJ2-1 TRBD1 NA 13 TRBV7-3 TGTGCCAGCAGCGTTGGGACAGCCGAAACCCTGTTCTTC CASSVGTAETLFF
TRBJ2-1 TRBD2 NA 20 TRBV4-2 TGTGCCAGCAGCCAAGCGGAACGAGCAGATAGCGGGAGATTAAACAATGAGCAGTTCTTC CASSQAERADSGRLNNEQFF
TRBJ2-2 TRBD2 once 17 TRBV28 TGTGCCAGTAGTTTCCACCCGGGACTAGCGGGGCCCGGGGAGCTGTTTTTT CASSFHPGLAGPGELFF
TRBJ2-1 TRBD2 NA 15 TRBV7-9 TGTGCCAGCAGCTACGGACTAGCTGCGAGGGATGAGCAGTTCTTC CASSYGLAARDEQFF
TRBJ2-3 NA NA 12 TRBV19 TGTGCCAGTAGGGGCTTTAGGGATACGCAGTATTTT CASRGFRDTQYF
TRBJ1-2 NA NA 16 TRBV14 TGTGCCAGCAGCCATGGTTACGGGACCGCTAACTATGGCTACACCTTC CASSHGYGTANYGYTF
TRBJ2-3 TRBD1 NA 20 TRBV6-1 TGTGCCAGCAGTGACCCCTCTTATTCTCCCGGGACAGCTAGCACAGATACGCAGTATTTT CASSDPSYSPGTASTDTQYF
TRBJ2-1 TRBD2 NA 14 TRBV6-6 TGTGCCAGCAGTTACCCTAGCGGGAGAAATGAGCAGTTCTTC CASSYPSGRNEQFF
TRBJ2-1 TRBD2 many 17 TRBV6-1 TGTGCCAGCAGTGACACCGGACTAGCGGGGCGGGGCAATGAGCAGTTCTTC CASSDTGLAGRGNEQFF
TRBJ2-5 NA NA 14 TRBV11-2 TGTGCCAGCAGCTTAGGGACTGCCCAAGAGACCCAGTACTTC CASSLGTAQETQYF
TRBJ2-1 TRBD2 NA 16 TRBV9 TGTGCCAGCAGCGCAAGACTAGCGGCCGGTTACAATGAGCAGTTCTTC CASSARLAAGYNEQFF
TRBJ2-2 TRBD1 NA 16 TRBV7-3 TGTGCCAGCAGTTTTACAGGGGGCGCACAGACCGGGGAGCTGTTTTTT CASSFTGGAQTGELFF
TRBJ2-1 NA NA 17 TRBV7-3 TGTGCCAGCAGCCCCCTAGGGACCGTAGTAGGGAGCAATGAGCAGTTCTTC CASSPLGTVVGSNEQFF
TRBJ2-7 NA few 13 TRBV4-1 TGCGCCAGCAGCCAAGATTCCCGCTACGAGCAGTACTTC CASSQDSRYEQYF
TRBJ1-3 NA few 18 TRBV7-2 TGTGCCAGCAGCTTAGAATGGGGAGGGTTCGGGGCTGGAAACACCATATATTTT CASSLEWGGFGAGNTIYF
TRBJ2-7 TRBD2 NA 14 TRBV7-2 TGTGCCAGCAGCTTAAGGACTAGCGGGTACGAGCAGTACTTC CASSLRTSGYEQYF
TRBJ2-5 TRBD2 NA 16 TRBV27 TGTGCCAGCAGTTTATGGGGTCGGGGACTACTCCAGACCCAGTACTTC CASSLWGRGLLQTQYF
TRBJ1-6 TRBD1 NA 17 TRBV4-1 TGCGCCAGCAGCCAAGCTGTAGGGGGACAGGGAAGGGCACCCCTCCACTTT CASSQAVGGQGRAPLHF
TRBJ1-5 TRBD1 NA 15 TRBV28 TGTGCCAGCAGTCCCCGTGGAGGGGGCGATCAGCCCCAGCATTTT CASSPRGGGDQPQHF
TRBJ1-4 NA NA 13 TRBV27 TGTGCCAGCAAAAAACAGGGAAGGGAAAAACTGTTTTTT CASKKQGREKLFF
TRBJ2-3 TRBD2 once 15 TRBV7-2 TGTGCCAGCAGCCTCCGAGGCGGGAGGAGGCATACGCAGTATTTT CASSLRGGRRHTQYF
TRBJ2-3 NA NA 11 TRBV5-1 TGCGCCAGCAGCAACACAGATACGCAGTATTTT CASSNTDTQYF
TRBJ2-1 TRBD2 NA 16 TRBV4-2 TGTGCCAGCAGCCAAGATCGAGTAGCGGGGTACAATGAGCAGTTCTTC CASSQDRVAGYNEQFF
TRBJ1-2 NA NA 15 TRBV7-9 TGTGCCAGCAGCTTAGGAGGGGTGGGACCCTATGGCTACACCTTC CASSLGGVGPYGYTF
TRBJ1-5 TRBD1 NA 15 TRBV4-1 TGCGCCAGCAGCCAACAGGGGGCCAGCAATCAGCCCCAGCATTTT CASSQQGASNQPQHF
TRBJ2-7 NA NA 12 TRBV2 TGTGCCAGCAGTGATATTGAGGGAGAGCAGTACTTC CASSDIEGEQYF
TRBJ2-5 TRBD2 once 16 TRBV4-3 TGCGCCAGCAGCCAGTTGGGACTAGCGGGCCAAGAGACCCAGTACTTC CASSQLGLAGQETQYF
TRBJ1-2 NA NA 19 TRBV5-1 TGCGCCAGCAGCTTGTCTGGCGGTTGGGACCAAGGGACCAACTATGGCTACACCTTC CASSLSGGWDQGTNYGYTF
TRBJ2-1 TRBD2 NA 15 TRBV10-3 TGTGCCGCCCGGCCGGGACTAGCGGAGTACAATGAGCAGTTCTTC CAARPGLAEYNEQFF